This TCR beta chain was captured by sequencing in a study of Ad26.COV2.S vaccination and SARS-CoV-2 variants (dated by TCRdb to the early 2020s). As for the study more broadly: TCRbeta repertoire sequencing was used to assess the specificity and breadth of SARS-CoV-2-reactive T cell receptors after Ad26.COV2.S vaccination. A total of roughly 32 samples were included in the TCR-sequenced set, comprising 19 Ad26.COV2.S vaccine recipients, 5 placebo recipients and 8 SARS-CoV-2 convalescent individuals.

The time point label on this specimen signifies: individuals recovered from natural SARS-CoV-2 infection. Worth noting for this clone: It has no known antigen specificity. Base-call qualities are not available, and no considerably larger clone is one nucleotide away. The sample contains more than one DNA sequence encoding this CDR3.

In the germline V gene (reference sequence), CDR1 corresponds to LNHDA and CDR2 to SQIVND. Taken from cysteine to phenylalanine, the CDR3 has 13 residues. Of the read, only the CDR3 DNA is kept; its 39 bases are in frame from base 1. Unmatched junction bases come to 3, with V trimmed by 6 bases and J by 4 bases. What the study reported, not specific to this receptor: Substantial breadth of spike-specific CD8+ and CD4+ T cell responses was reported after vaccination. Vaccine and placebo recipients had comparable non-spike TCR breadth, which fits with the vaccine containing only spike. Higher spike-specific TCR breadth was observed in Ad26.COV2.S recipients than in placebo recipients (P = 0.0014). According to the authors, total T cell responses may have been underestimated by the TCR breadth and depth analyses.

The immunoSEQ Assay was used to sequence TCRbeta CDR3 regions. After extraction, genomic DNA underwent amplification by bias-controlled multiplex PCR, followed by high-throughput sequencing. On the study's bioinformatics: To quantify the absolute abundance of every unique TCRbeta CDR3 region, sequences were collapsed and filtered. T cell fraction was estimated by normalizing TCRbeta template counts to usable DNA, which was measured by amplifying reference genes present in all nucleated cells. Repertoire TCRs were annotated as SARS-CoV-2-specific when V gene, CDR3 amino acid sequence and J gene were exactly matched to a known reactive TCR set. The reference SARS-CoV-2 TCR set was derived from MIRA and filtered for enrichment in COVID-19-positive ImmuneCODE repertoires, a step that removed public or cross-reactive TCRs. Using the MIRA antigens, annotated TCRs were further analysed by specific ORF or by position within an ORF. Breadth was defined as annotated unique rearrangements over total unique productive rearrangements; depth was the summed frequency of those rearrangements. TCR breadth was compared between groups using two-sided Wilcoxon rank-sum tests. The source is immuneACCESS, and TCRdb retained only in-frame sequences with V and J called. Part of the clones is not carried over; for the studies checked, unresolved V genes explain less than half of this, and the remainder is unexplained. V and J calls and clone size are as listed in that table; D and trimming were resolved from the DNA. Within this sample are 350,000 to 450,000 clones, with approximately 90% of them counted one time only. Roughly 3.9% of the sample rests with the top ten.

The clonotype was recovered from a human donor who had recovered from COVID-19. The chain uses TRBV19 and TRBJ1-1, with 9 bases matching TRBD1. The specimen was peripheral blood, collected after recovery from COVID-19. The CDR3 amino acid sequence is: CASRRDRATEAFF. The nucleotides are TGTGCCAGTAGGCGGGACAGGGCCACTGAAGCTTTCTTT.